This T cell receptor (beta chain) was documented in a study of T cells in localized non-small cell lung cancer. Clones were sequenced by immunoSEQ multiplex PCR, and TCRdb holds only the in-frame ones, with some missing. The top ten clones hold roughly 9% of a sample with 75,000 to 80,000 clones, approximately 80% of them seen once. Sequenced material: peripheral blood, taken before any cancer treatment. The sequence was obtained from a female donor over 55 with stage I lung adenocarcinoma.

CDR3 DNA sequence: TGCGCCAGCAGCTTGGAAGGAATGGGTAGCAATCAGCCCCAGCATTTT. As protein: CASSLEGMGSNQPQHF. J is TRBJ1-5 and V is TRBV5-1; D not certain. CDR3 length: 16 residues. Germline V CDR1 and CDR2: SGHRS, YFSETQ. V was shortened by 0 bases and J by 0 bases, with 10 bases between the two germline ends. The full variable domain, completed using reference TRBV5-1 and TRBJ1-5, is KAGVTQTPRYLIKTRGQQVTLSCSPISGHRSVSWYQQTPGQGLQFLFEYFSETQRNKGNFPGRFSGRQFSNSRSEMNVSTLELGDSALYLCASSLEGMGSNQPQHFGDGTRLSIL.